Shown below are 7 T cell receptor beta chains from a single sample sequenced in a study of early stage breast cancer tumors. Only in-frame clones appear in the TCRdb table, and some are missing; sequencing was by immunoSEQ multiplex PCR. The profile shows 5,500 to 7,000 clones, over 65% of them singletons. Sample: normal breast tissue next to the tumor. These receptors all stem from a person aged 45 to 59 with breast cancer.

This chain links TRBV29-1 with TRBJ1-2, with 8 nucleotides matching TRBD1. The V gene end was trimmed by 7 bases and the J gene end by 4 bases; junction bases not matched to a gene: 5. The germline V gene encodes CDR1 SQVTM and CDR2 ANQGSEA. The CDR3 has 12 amino acids. The CDR3 nucleotides read TGCAGCGCGGACAGGGCTGGCTATGGCTACACCTTC. It codes for CSADRAGYGYTF.

The gene calls are TRBV9 and TRBJ2-5, with D tentatively TRBD2 (6 bases). V lost 5 bases to trimming and J lost 3 bases, with 14 bases between them. CDR3 size: 14 residues. From germline, CDR1 is SGDLS and CDR2 YYNGEE. Here the CDR3 reads CASSINAGKETQYF. CDR3 bases: TGTGCCAGCAGTATTAACGCGGGAAAAGAGACCCAGTACTTC.

This clone showed up just a few times. The chain employs TRBV6-1 and TRBJ2-7, with D perhaps TRBD1 or TRBD2 (6 bases each). The CDR3 runs 14 residues. V was shortened by 6 bases and J by 4 bases, with 16 bases between the two germline ends. Germline V CDR1 and CDR2: MNHNS, SASEGT. The CDR3 sequence: CASSSGGNLYEQYF. CDR3 sequence (DNA): TGTGCCAGCAGCTCCGGGGGCAACCTATACGAGCAGTACTTC.

The table lists this clone with a few counts. The gene calls are TRBV10-3 and TRBJ1-2, with no clear D. V shed 10 bases and J shed 0 bases, with 12 bases lying between them. The CDR3 extends over 13 amino acids. From germline, CDR1 is ENHRY and CDR2 SYGVKD. The CDR3: CATTSTPNYGYTF. The CDR3 DNA sequence: TGTGCCACAACCTCAACACCTAACTATGGCTACACCTTC.

The chain employs TRBV6-1 and TRBJ1-5; D unclear. The CDR3 loop spans 14 amino acids. Looked up from germline, CDR1 is MNHNS and CDR2 is SASEGT. Trimming left V 7 bases short and J 4 bases short, with 14 bases between. The CDR3 coding sequence is TGTGCCAGCACGAGCCGCCGAGGGAATCAGCCCCAGCATTTT. It specifies CASTSRRGNQPQHF.

This chain joins TRBV15 and TRBJ2-7; 8 bases line up with TRBD1. CDR1 LNHNV and CDR2 YYDKDF come from the germline V gene (reference sequence). The CDR3 has 16 residues. Trimming at V came to 1 base and at J to 0 bases, leaving 5 bases not matched to a gene. The CDR3 spells CATSRGQGTVSYEQYF. The CDR3 bases are TGTGCCACCAGCAGAGGACAGGGGACCGTCTCCTACGAGCAGTACTTC.

The chain employs TRBV4-1 and TRBJ2-6, with D tentatively TRBD1 (6 bases). The CDR3 loop spans 17 amino acids. V was clipped by 3 bases and J by 4 bases, with 16 bases between them. Germline V gives CDR1 MGHRA, CDR2 YSYEKL. Written as DNA, the CDR3 is TGCGCCAGCAGCCACCAACTTCAGGGGAAAGGGGCCAACGTCCTGACTTTC. This translates into CASSHQLQGKGANVLTF.